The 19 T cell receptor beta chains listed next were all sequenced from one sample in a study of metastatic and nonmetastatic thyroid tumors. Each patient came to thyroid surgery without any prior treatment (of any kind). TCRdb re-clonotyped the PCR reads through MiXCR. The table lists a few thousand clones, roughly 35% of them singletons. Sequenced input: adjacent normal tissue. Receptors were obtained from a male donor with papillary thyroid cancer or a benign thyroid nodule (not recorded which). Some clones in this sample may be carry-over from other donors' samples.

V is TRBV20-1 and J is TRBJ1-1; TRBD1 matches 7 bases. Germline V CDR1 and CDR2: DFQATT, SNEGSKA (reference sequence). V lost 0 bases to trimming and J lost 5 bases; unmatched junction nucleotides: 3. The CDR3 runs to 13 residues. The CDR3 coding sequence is TGCAGTGCTAGAGATGACAGGGAGACTGAAGCTTTCTTT. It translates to CSARDDRETEAFF.

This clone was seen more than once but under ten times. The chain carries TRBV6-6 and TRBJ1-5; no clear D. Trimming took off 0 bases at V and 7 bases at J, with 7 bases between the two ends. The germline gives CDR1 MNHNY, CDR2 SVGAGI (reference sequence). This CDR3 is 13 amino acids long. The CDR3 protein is CASSYSSWQPQHF. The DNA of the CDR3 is TGTGCCAGCAGTTACTCGAGTTGGCAGCCCCAGCATTTT.

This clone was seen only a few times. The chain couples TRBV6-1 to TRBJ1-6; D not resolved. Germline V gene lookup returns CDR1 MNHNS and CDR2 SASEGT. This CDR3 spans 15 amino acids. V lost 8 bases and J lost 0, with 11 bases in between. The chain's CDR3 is CASSLLGSYNSPLHF. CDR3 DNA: TGTGCCAGCTCCCTGTTAGGCTCCTATAATTCACCCCTCCACTTT.

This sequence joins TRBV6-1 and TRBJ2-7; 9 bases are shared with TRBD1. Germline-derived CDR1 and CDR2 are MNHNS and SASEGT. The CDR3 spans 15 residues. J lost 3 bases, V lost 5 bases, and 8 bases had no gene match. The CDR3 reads CASSRTGTGNYEQYF. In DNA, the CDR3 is TGTGCCAGCAGTCGCACCGGGACAGGGAACTACGAGCAGTACTTC.

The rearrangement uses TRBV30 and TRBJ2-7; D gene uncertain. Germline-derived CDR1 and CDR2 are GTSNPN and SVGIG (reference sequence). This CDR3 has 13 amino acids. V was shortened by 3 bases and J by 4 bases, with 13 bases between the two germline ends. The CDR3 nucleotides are TGTGCCTGGAGGCCCCAGGCGAGGTACGAGCAGTACTTC. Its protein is CAWRPQARYEQYF.

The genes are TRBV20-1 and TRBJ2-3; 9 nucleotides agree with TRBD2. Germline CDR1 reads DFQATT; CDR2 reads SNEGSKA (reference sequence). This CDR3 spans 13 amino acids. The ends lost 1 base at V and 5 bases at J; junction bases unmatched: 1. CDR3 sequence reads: CSARASGIDTQYF. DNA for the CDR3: TGCAGTGCTAGAGCTAGCGGGATAGATACGCAGTATTTT.

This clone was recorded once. The CDR3 sequence: CASSRECHSDQFF. CDR3 DNA sequence: TGTGCCAGCAGCCGGGAGTGCCACAGTGATCAGTTCTTC. J is TRBJ2-1 and V is TRBV11-3; tentatively, D is TRBD2 (6 bases). Trimming pared 5 bases from V and 13 bases from J, leaving 18 bases between. Germline V CDR1 and CDR2: SGHNT, YENEEA. The CDR3 consists of 13 residues.

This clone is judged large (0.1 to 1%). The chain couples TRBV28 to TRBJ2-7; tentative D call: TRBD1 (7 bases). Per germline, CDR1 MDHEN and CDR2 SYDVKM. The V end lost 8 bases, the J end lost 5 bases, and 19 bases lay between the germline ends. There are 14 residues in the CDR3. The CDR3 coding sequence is TGTGCCAGCCTGATGAGGGGGCCGGGGGACGAGCAGTACTTC. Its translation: CASLMRGPGDEQYF. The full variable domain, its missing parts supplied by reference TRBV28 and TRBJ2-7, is DVKVTQSSRYLVKRTGEKVFLECVQDMDHENMFWYRQDPGLGLRLIYFSYDVKMKEKGDIPEGYSVSREKKERFSLILESASTNQTSMYLCASLMRGPGDEQYFGPGTRLTVT.

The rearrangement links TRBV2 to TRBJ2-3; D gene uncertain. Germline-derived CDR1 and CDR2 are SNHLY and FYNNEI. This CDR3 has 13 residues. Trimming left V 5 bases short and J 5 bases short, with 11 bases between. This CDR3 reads CASSPYLGDTQYF. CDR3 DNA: TGTGCCAGCAGTCCTTACCTCGGAGATACGCAGTATTTT.

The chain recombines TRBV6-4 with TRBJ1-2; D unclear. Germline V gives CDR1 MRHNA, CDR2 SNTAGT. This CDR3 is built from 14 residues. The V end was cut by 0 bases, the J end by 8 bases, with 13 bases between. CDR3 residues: CASSDSKRVGGYTF. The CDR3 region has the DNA TGTGCCAGCAGTGACTCGAAAAGGGTTGGCGGCTACACCTTC.

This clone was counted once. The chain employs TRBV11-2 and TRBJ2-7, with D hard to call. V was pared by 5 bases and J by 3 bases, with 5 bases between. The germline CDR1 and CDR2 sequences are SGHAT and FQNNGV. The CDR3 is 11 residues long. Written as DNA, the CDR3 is TGTGCCAGCAGCCTTAACTACGAGCAGTACTTC. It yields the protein CASSLNYEQYF.

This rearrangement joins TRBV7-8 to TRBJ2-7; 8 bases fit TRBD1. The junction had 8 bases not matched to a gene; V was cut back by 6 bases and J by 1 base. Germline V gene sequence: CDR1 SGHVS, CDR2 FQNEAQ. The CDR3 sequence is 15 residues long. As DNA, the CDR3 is TGTGCCAGCAGTTACGGGGGACAGGAGTCCTACGAGCAGTACTTC. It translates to CASSYGGQESYEQYF.

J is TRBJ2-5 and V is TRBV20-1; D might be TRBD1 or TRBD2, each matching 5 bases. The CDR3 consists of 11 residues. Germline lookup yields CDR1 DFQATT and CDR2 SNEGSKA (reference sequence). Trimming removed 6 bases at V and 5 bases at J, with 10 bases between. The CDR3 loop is CSAVWGETQYF. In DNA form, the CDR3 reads TGCAGTGCGGTCTGGGGGGAGACCCAGTACTTC.

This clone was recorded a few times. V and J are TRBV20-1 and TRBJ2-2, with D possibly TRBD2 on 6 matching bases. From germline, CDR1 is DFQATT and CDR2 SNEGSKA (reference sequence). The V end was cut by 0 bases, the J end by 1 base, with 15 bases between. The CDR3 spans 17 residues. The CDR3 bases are TGCAGTGCTAGAGAGTTGGGAGCGGGCAGGAACACCGGGGAGCTGTTTTTT. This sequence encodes CSARELGAGRNTGELFF.

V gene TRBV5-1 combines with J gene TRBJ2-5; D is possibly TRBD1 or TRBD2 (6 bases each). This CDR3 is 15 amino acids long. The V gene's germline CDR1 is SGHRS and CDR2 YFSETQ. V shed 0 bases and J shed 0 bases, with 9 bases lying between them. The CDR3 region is CASSLGGTNQETQYF. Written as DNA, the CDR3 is TGCGCCAGCAGCTTGGGCGGGACAAACCAAGAGACCCAGTACTTC. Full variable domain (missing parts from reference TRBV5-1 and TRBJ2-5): KAGVTQTPRYLIKTRGQQVTLSCSPISGHRSVSWYQQTPGQGLQFLFEYFSETQRNKGNFPGRFSGRQFSNSRSEMNVSTLELGDSALYLCASSLGGTNQETQYFGPGTRLLVL.

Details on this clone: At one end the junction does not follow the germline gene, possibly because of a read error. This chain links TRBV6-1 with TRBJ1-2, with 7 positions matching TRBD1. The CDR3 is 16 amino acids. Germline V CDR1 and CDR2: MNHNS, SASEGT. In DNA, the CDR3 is TGTGCCAGCAGCCTGACAGGGATTAGTGCGAACGATGGCTCCACCTTC. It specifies CASSLTGISANDGSTF.

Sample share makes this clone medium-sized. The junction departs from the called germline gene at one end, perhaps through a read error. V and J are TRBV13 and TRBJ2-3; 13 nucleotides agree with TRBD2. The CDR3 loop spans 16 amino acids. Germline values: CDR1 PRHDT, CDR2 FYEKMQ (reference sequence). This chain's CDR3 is CASRLRTSGSIDTQYF. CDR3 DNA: TGTGCCAGCAGACTTCGGACTAGCGGGAGCATAGATACGCAGTATTTT.

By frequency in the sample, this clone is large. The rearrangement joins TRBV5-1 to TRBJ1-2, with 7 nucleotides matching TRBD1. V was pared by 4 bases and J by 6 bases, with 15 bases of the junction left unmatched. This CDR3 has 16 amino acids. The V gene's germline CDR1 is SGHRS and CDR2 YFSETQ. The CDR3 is CASSRGTEGQTNGYTF. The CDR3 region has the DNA TGCGCCAGCAGCCGAGGAACGGAGGGACAGACCAATGGCTACACCTTC.

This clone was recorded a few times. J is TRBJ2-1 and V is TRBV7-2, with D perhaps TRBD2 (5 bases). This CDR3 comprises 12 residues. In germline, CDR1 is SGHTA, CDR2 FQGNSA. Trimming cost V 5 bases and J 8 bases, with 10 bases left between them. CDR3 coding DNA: TGTGCCAGCAGCCGACCGGGATATGAGCAGTTCTTC. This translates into CASSRPGYEQFF.